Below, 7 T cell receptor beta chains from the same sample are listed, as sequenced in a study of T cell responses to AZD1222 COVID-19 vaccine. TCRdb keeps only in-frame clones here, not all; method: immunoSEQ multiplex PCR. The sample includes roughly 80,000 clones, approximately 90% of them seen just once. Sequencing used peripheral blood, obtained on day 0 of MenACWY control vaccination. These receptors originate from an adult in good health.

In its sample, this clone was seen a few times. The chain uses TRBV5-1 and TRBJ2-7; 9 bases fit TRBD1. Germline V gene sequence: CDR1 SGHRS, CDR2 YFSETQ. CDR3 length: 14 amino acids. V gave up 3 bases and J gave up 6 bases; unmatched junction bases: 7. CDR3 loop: CASSWTGDRGEQYF. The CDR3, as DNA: TGCGCCAGCAGCTGGACAGGGGATCGGGGCGAGCAGTACTTC.

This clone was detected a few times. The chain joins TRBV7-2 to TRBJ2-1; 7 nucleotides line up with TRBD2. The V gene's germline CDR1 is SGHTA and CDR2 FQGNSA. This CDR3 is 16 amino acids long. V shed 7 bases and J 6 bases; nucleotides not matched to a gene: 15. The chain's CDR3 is CASKVAGEVTGNEQFF. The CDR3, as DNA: TGTGCCAGCAAAGTTGCGGGAGAGGTGACGGGCAATGAGCAGTTCTTC.

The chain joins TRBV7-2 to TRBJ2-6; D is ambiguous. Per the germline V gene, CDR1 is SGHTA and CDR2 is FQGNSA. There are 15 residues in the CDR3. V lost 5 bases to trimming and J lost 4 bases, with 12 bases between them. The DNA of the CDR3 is TGTGCCAGCAGCGAATCAACCCCCGGGGCCAACGTCCTGACTTTC. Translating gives CASSESTPGANVLTF.

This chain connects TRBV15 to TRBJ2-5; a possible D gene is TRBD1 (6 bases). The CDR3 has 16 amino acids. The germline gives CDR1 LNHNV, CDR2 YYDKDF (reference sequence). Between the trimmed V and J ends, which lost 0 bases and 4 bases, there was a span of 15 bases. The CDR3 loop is CATSRDRKGQVETQYF. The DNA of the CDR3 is TGTGCCACCAGCAGAGATAGGAAGGGACAAGTAGAGACCCAGTACTTC.

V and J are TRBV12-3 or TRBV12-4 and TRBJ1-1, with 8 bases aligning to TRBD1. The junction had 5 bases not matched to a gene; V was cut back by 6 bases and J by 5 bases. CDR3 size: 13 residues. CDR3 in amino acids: CASRLTGVTEAFF. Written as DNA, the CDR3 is TGTGCCAGCAGACTGACAGGGGTTACTGAAGCTTTCTTT.

The CDR3 DNA reads TGTGCCAGCAGCTTAATAGGTGGCTATGGCTACACCTTC. This gives the protein CASSLIGGYGYTF. The V call is TRBV7-8, the J call TRBJ1-2; D uncertain. The ends were cut back, 2 bases at V and 4 bases at J, with 8 bases in the middle. CDR1 and CDR2 (germline): SGHVS, FQNEAQ. CDR3 size: 13 residues.

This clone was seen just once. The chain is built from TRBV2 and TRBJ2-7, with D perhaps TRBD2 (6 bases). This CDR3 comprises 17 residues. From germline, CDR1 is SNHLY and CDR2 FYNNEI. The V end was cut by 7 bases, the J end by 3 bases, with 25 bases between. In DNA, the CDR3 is TGTGCCAGCAAAGCACAGGACCTTGGCGGGATAAACTACGAGCAGTACTTC. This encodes CASKAQDLGGINYEQYF.